The 3 T cell receptor beta chains given below trace back to one sample, sequenced in a study of T cells after yellow fever vaccination. TCRdb ran MiXCR on the 5' RACE reads and lists one entry per CDR3 protein. The sample contains 20,000 to 25,000 distinct CDR3 sequences, around 3.3% of which appear only once. The sample here was PBMCs, either bulk or a sorted T-cell subset (CD4+, CD8+, memory, or dextramer-sorted; not recorded which), taken around 45 days after the first yellow fever vaccination. All receptors come from a young man who received the YFV17D yellow fever vaccine.

At least ten counts were recorded for this clonotype. This chain uses TRBV11-2 with TRBJ1-1; D not resolved. The CDR3 length is 15 residues. The ends were cut back, 0 bases at V and 1 base at J, with 9 bases in the middle. Germline values: CDR1 SGHAT, CDR2 FQNNGV. CDR3 residues: CASSLDWSPNTEAFF. CDR3 nucleotides: TGTGCCAGCAGCTTAGATTGGTCTCCGAACACTGAAGCTTTCTTT.

This clonotype was counted ten times or more. J is TRBJ2-1 and V is TRBV7-3; the match to TRBD1 covers 9 bases. Trimming cost V 5 bases and J 12 bases; bases outside gene matches: 8. CDR1 and CDR2 from the germline V gene are SGHTA and FQGTGA. The CDR3 has 13 residues. CDR3 DNA: TGTGCCAGCAGCGATGGACAGGGGAAAGCGCAGTTCTTC. Amino acids: CASSDGQGKAQFF.

There are many counts of this clonotype. The CDR3 DNA reads as TGTGCCAGCAGCTCGGGACACCGCTATGGCTACACCTTC. Its translation: CASSSGHRYGYTF. The J gene is TRBJ1-2, the V gene TRBV6-5; a possible D gene is TRBD1 (6 bases). The CDR3 is 13 residues long. Trimming left V 6 bases short and J 4 bases short, with 12 bases between. CDR1 MNHEY and CDR2 SVGAGI come from the germline V gene.